This TCR beta chain came from a study of CD8+ T cells in alopecia areata. Alopecia areata patients had lesional scalp punch biopsies and peripheral blood taken from them. Between the trimmed V and J ends, which lost 11 bases and 10 bases, there was a span of 15 bases. Germline values: CDR1 LNHDA, CDR2 SQIVND (reference sequence). CDR3 size: 10 residues. In each case, RNA was isolated and then reverse transcribed into cDNA as the sequencing template. TCRdb's table, derived via immunoSEQ multiplex PCR, lists solely in-frame clones and lacks some. The sample holds about 150,000 clones; 87% are singletons and the top ten take over 13%.

Sequences were derived from CD8+ T cells sorted from blood, sampled at week 0. The chain joins TRBV19 to TRBJ2-7, with no clear D. This TCR was recovered from a human donor with alopecia areata. This CDR3 reads CALLEAFQYF. Here the CDR3 DNA reads TGTGCCCTCCTCGAGGCATTTCAGTACTTC.